Listed below are T cell receptor beta chains from one sample, sequenced in a study of blood T cell repertoires in COVID-19. Clones were read by immunoSEQ multiplex PCR, and TCRdb kept only the in-frame ones, dropping some. The sample lists 100,000 to 150,000 clones, roughly three quarters occurring once. The sequencing input was peripheral blood. These receptors were obtained from a man between 35 and 55 years old with active or convalescent COVID-19. The CDR3 runs from the conserved cysteine through the conserved F or W. D genes are given only for firm matches. Clone size is shown for a subset of rows, as once, few, many or a class of expanded clone.

size | D | J | V | DNA | CDR3
few | TRBD2 | TRBJ2-7 | TRBV29-1 | TGCAGCGTTGGGGGCGGGGAGGGCCTCTCCGAGCAGTACTTC | CSVGGGEGLSEQYF
few | TRBD1 | TRBJ2-1 | TRBV7-2 | TGTGCCAGCAGCTCCAATCTCCGGGACAGCTTTAGAGAGCAGTTCTTC | CASSSNLRDSFREQFF
few | TRBD1 | TRBJ1-2 | TRBV5-1 | TGCGCCAGCAGCTTGGCCGTCGACAGGGGGCCTGGCTACACCTTC | CASSLAVDRGPGYTF
- | TRBD2 | TRBJ2-3 | TRBV14 | TGTGCCAGCAGCCATTTGTCTAGCGGAAACACAGATACGCAGTATTTT | CASSHLSSGNTDTQYF
many | - | TRBJ1-1 | TRBV19 | TGTGCCAGTAGTGGGACTAACACTGAAGCTTTCTTT | CASSGTNTEAFF
once | - | TRBJ1-1 | TRBV4-2 | TGTGCCAGCAGCCAAGAGGCCAGGAACACTGAAGCTTTCTTT | CASSQEARNTEAFF
- | - | TRBJ1-1 | TRBV9 | TGTGCCAGCAGCGCCGGGGGGGCTGAAGCTTTCTTT | CASSAGGAEAFF
- | TRBD1 | TRBJ1-2 | TRBV7-6 | TGTGCCAGCAGCTACGGACAGGGGGACGGCTACACCTTC | CASSYGQGDGYTF
- | - | TRBJ2-1 | TRBV3-1/TRBV3-2 | TGTGCCAGCAGCCAAGATCTGGGAGACTTAGAGCAGTTCTTC | CASSQDLGDLEQFF
- | TRBD1 | TRBJ2-3 | TRBV27 | TGTGCCAGCAGTTTATCGTGGACAGGGGGGGATACGCAGTATTTT | CASSLSWTGGDTQYF
- | TRBD1 | TRBJ1-3 | TRBV25-1 | TGTGCCAGCGGGGACAGCGTAAGCTCTGGAAACACCATATATTTT | CASGDSVSSGNTIYF
few | - | TRBJ1-1 | TRBV2 | TGTGCCAGCTACTCGGGGTTCTCAATGAACACTGAAGCTTTCTTT | CASYSGFSMNTEAFF
once | - | TRBJ2-3 | TRBV30 | TGTGCCTGGGGGCTGGCCCCTCTTTCTACGCAGTATTTT | CAWGLAPLSTQYF
- | - | TRBJ2-1 | TRBV7-9 | TGTGCCAGCAGCTTATACACAGACAATGAGCAGTTCTTC | CASSLYTDNEQFF
- | - | TRBJ1-1 | TRBV4-2 | TGTGCCAGCAGCCTCGGGGGTGAAGCTTTCTTT | CASSLGGEAFF
- | TRBD1 | TRBJ1-5 | TRBV7-8 | TGTGCCAGCAGTCCACGGGACAGAAATCAGCCCCAGCATTTT | CASSPRDRNQPQHF
- | TRBD2 | TRBJ2-1 | TRBV6-5 | TGTGCCAGCAGGCCCGGGACTAGATACAATGAGCAGTTCTTC | CASRPGTRYNEQFF
few | - | TRBJ1-2 | TRBV29-1 | TGCAGCGTCGGGGAGAGTCAGGGGAATGGCTACACCTTC | CSVGESQGNGYTF
- | TRBD1 | TRBJ2-3 | TRBV5-5 | TGTGCCAGCAGCCTCCAGTGGACAGGGGATACGCAGTATTTT | CASSLQWTGDTQYF
- | - | TRBJ1-3 | TRBV12-3/TRBV12-4 | TGTGCCAGCAGTTGGAGCTCTGGAAACACCATATATTTT | CASSWSSGNTIYF
- | TRBD1 | TRBJ1-6 | TRBV15 | TGTGCCACCAGCAGATTCGACAGGGGAAGCTCACCCCTCCACTTT | CATSRFDRGSSPLHF
- | - | TRBJ2-2 | TRBV2 | TGTGCCAGCAGTGAATCGGCAGGGGACACCGGGGAGCTGTTTTTT | CASSESAGDTGELFF
- | - | TRBJ2-6 | TRBV3-1/TRBV3-2 | TGTGCCAGCAGCCAAGACCGCTCTGGGGCCAACGTCCTGACTTTC | CASSQDRSGANVLTF
- | - | TRBJ1-6 | TRBV25-1 | TGTGCCAGCAGTGAATTGGGAGGACCCCTCCACTTT | CASSELGGPLHF
- | - | TRBJ2-7 | TRBV7-9 | TGTGCCAGCAGCCCCGGAGGTGCAAACGAGCAGTACTTC | CASSPGGANEQYF
- | TRBD1 | TRBJ2-1 | TRBV6-5 | TGTGCCAGCGGGACAGGGTGGAATGAGCAGTTCTTC | CASGTGWNEQFF